A single sample gave rise to the 4 T cell receptor beta chains below, sequenced in a study of T-cell reconstitution after alpha-beta-depleted transplantation in children. Unique molecular identifiers were used to barcode this TCRbeta library. TCRdb reprocessed the PCR reads via MiXCR and lists one record per CDR3 protein. The sample holds about 110,000 distinct CDR3 sequences, roughly 6.1% seen once. Sequenced here: PBMCs, mostly from graft donor cells, sampled 360 days after TCRalphabeta/CD19-depleted stem cell transplant. These receptors originate from a male patient aged 2 to 9 who had a stem cell transplant for acute lymphoblastic leukemia, so the T cells may come from the graft donor.

CDR3 region: CASSRDPSPFYSNQPQHF. The DNA for the CDR3 is TGCGCCAGCAGTCGGGACCCTTCCCCCTTTTATAGCAATCAGCCCCAGCATTTT. The rearrangement links TRBV23-1 to TRBJ1-5; tentative D call: TRBD1 (5 bases). TRBV23-1 has ORF status, its function being uncertain. V shed 4 bases and J shed 0 bases, with 19 bases lying between them. The CDR3 is 18 residues long.

This clonotype has a handful of counts. The CDR3: CASSERRGMNTEAFF. CDR3 nucleotides: TGTGCCAGCAGTGAACGAAGGGGGATGAACACTGAAGCTTTCTTT. V usage is TRBV25-1 and J usage is TRBJ1-1; possibly TRBD1 for D (6 bases). Trimming cost V 2 bases and J 0 bases, with 10 bases left between them. CDR1 MGHDK and CDR2 SYGVNS come from the germline V gene. The length of the CDR3 is 15 residues.

This clonotype was picked up many times. An end of the junction differs from the germline gene, which may be a read error. The gene calls are TRBV7-7 and TRBJ2-5; TRBD1 matches at 8 bases. The CDR3 spans 13 residues. CDR1 is SSHAT and CDR2 is FNYEAQ in the germline V gene (reference sequence). CDR3 nucleotides: TGTGCTAGCAGCTCACAGGGGGAAGAGACCCAGTACTTC. It encodes CASSSQGEETQYF. The variable domain in full, completed from reference TRBV7-7 and TRBJ2-5, reads GAGVSQSPRYKVTKRGQDVTLRCDPISSHATLYWYQQALGQGPEFLTYFNYEAQPDKSGLPSDRFSAERPEGSISTLTIQRTEQRDSAMYRCASSSQGEETQYFGPGTRLLVL.

This clonotype has at least ten counts. The V call is TRBV27, the J call TRBJ2-7, with D perhaps TRBD1 or TRBD2 (5 bases each). The CDR3 contains 14 residues. The germline gives CDR1 MNHEY, CDR2 SMNVEV (reference sequence). Trimming stripped 4 bases from V and 2 bases from J, with 12 bases between. The CDR3 sequence: CASSSWDGAYEQYF. In nucleotides, the CDR3 is TGTGCCAGCAGTTCGTGGGACGGGGCCTACGAGCAGTACTTC.